These 32 T cell receptor beta chains were all obtained from the same sample, sequenced in a study of regulatory T cells in long-lasting Graves disease. Regarding time point: newly diagnosed GD, antithyroid drugs for less than 3 months. From RNA extracted from PBMCs, the TCR library was made. CDR3-region Arm-PCR and iRepertoire HTBI primers produced the TCR beta libraries. TCRdb itself ran the multiplex PCR reads through MiXCR, one entry per CDR3 protein. The sample has roughly 500,000 distinct CDR3 sequences, roughly 14% seen once; the top ten hold about 9.1%. These data were likewise used in another study, on T cells in Graves' hyperthyroidism and ophthalmopathy.

Specimen: peripheral blood mononuclear cells (PBMCs), collected at new diagnosis, from a patient treated with antithyroid drugs. The receptor source for this set is a man younger than 40 with Graves disease.

This clonotype was observed a few times. J is TRBJ2-1 and V is TRBV4-2; 9 bases fit TRBD2. Germline CDR1 LGHNA, CDR2 YNFKEQ. The junction had 6 bases not matched to a gene; V was cut back by 0 bases and J by 6 bases. This CDR3 has 16 amino acids. The CDR3 sequence: CASSQEAGGPSNEQFF. CDR3 in DNA: TGTGCCAGCAGCCAAGAGGCGGGAGGGCCCTCCAATGAGCAGTTCTTC.

This clonotype was seen only a few times. Given a much more abundant clone one base away, this may be a read error. This chain links TRBV19 with TRBJ2-3; tentatively, D is TRBD1 (8 bases). The CDR3 sequence is 15 residues long. Per the germline V gene, CDR1 is LNHDA and CDR2 is SQIVND (reference sequence). For the CDR3, the DNA is TGTGCCAGTAGTATGACGGGAGGAGGGACAGGTACGCAGTATTTT. Translating gives CASSMTGGGTGTQYF.

This clonotype was detected ten times or more. The genes are TRBV20-1 and TRBJ2-7, with 7 nucleotides matching TRBD2. This CDR3 has 13 residues. CDR1 is DFQATT and CDR2 is SNEGSKA in the germline V gene (reference sequence). The CDR3, as DNA: TGCGGTTCGAGGGCTAGCGGTAGTTACGAGCAGTACTTC. Translation gives CGSRASGSYEQYF.

This clonotype came up many times. The V call is TRBV29-1, the J call TRBJ2-3, with TRBD1 identical over 9 bases. In germline, CDR1 is SQVTM, CDR2 ANQGSEA. The CDR3 is 13 residues long. Trimming at V came to 6 bases and at J to 2 bases, leaving 3 bases not matched to a gene. As DNA, the CDR3 is TGCAGCGTCGACAGGGGGATCACAGATACGCAGTATTTT. Protein sequence: CSVDRGITDTQYF.

The V call is TRBV6-1, the J call TRBJ1-3; D not certain. The CDR3 covers 13 residues. Deletions cut 4 bases from V and 0 bases from J, with 4 bases between. The V gene's germline CDR1 is MNHNS and CDR2 SASEGT. The DNA for the CDR3 is TGTGCCAGCAGTGCAGCCTCTGGAAACACCATATATTTT. Its translation: CASSAASGNTIYF.

This clonotype was found many times. The V and J genes are TRBV30 and TRBJ2-1, with TRBD2 matching 7 bases. Looked up from germline, CDR1 is GTSNPN and CDR2 is SVGIG (reference sequence). With 0 bases clipped from V and 13 bases from J, the junction kept 9 bases outside the gene matches. CDR3 length: 13 amino acids. The CDR3 DNA is TGTGCCTGGAGTGTAGCGAGCGGGACTATACAGTTCTTC. As protein: CAWSVASGTIQFF.

This clonotype was observed at least ten times. The V gene is TRBV28, the J gene TRBJ2-1; no firm D call. Trimming took 1 base from V and 1 from J, leaving 11 bases between them. The CDR3 sequence is 16 residues long. From germline, CDR1 is MDHEN and CDR2 SYDVKM. CDR3 nucleotide sequence: TGTGCCAGCAGTTTATCCCCTCCGGAATCCTACAATGAGCAGTTCTTC. It is translated as CASSLSPPESYNEQFF.

This clonotype came up many times. The chain couples TRBV12-3 or TRBV12-4 to TRBJ2-3; D is unclear. The V and J ends lost 8 bases and 6 bases respectively, with 9 bases between them. This CDR3 contains 11 residues. CDR3 nucleotide sequence: TGTGCCAGCGTTTTGAGTGATACGCAGTATTTT. It encodes CASVLSDTQYF.

V and J are TRBV6-4 and TRBJ1-1; D remains ambiguous. The length of the CDR3 is 13 residues. Germline assignment: CDR1 MRHNA and CDR2 SNTAGT. The V and J ends lost 4 bases and 6 bases respectively, with 12 bases between them. The CDR3 sequence: CASSVGPGSEAFF. In DNA form, the CDR3 reads TGTGCCAGCAGTGTCGGTCCAGGCTCTGAAGCTTTCTTT.

The chain is built from TRBV19 and TRBJ1-1; D is perhaps TRBD1 (5 bases). The germline V gene encodes CDR1 LNHDA and CDR2 SQIVND (reference sequence). The CDR3 runs to 15 residues. V dropped 1 base and J dropped 0 bases, with 9 bases sitting between them. In nucleotides, the CDR3 is TGTGCCAGTAGTATAGGACAGTCCATGAACACTGAAGCTTTCTTT. Translated, it gives CASSIGQSMNTEAFF.

In its sample, this clonotype was seen a few times. V usage is TRBV6-9 and J usage is TRBJ2-3; a weak D match, TRBD1 (7 bases). CDR3 length equals 17 residues. Germline CDR1 MNHGY, CDR2 SVAAGI. Trimming cost V 4 bases and J 4 bases, with 21 bases left between them. The chain's CDR3 is CASSCLEGAQPPDTQYF. For the CDR3, the DNA is TGTGCCAGCAGTTGCCTGGAGGGGGCGCAACCCCCAGATACGCAGTATTTT.

This clonotype was picked up many times. The J gene is TRBJ2-1, the V gene TRBV6-5; TRBD2 is a possible D gene (6 bases). The germline gives CDR1 MNHEY, CDR2 SVGAGI. V lost 0 bases and J lost 4, with 16 bases in between. This CDR3 is 17 amino acids long. CDR3 loop: CASSYSRGGAAYNEQFF. The CDR3 DNA is TGTGCCAGCAGTTACTCCCGCGGAGGGGCTGCTTACAATGAGCAGTTCTTC.

This clonotype was observed a few times. The chain couples TRBV18 to TRBJ2-3; D tentatively reads TRBD1 or TRBD2 (5 bases each). Trimming left V 3 bases short and J 5 bases short, with 15 bases between. From germline, CDR1 is KGHSH and CDR2 LQKENI. The CDR3 loop spans 15 amino acids. The DNA for the CDR3 is TGTGCCAGCTCACCCGGGACCTATTTCGTAGATACGCAGTATTTT. The encoded protein is CASSPGTYFVDTQYF.

There are many counts of this clonotype. The genes are TRBV28 and TRBJ1-1; unclear D gene. The germline gives CDR1 MDHEN, CDR2 SYDVKM. V was trimmed by 7 bases and J by 2 bases, leaving 11 bases between them. The CDR3 has 13 residues. For the CDR3, the DNA is TGTGCCAGCACACGGCCTCTTAACACTGAAGCTTTCTTT. This codes for CASTRPLNTEAFF.

As concerns this clonotype: This may stem from a read error, because a much larger clone lies one nucleotide away. The chain carries TRBV6-2 or TRBV6-3 and TRBJ2-1; D gene ambiguous. The CDR3 runs to 11 residues. V was shortened by 4 bases and J by 10 bases, with 8 bases between the two germline ends. The germline V gene has CDR1 MNHEY and CDR2 SVGEGT. This CDR3 is CASSSYIEQFF. CDR3 coding DNA: TGTGCCAGCAGTTCCTATATCGAGCAGTTCTTC.

This clonotype was detected ten times or more. The chain couples TRBV27 to TRBJ2-6; TRBD2 agrees at 11 bases. Trimming took 6 bases from V and 2 from J; bases not matched to a gene: 6. This CDR3 has 17 amino acids. CDR1 is MNHEY, CDR2 SMNVEV, per germline (reference sequence). In DNA form, the CDR3 reads TGTGCCAGCAGCCGTAGCGGGAGGGCCGCTGGGGCCAACGTCCTGACTTTC. It yields the protein CASSRSGRAAGANVLTF.

About this clonotype itself: This could be a read error, since a much larger clone is one nucleotide away. The gene calls are TRBV6-1 and TRBJ1-6; no clear D gene. In germline, CDR1 is MNHNS, CDR2 SASEGT. The CDR3 loop spans 14 amino acids. Trimming stripped 0 bases from V and 7 bases from J, with 7 bases between. The CDR3 here is CASSEAYKNSPLHF. Here the CDR3 DNA reads TGTGCCAGCAGTGAAGCGTATAAGAATTCACCCCTCCACTTT.

This clonotype was seen a few times. The chain has TRBV30 and TRBJ1-6, with 8 bases aligning to TRBD1. The CDR3 is 16 residues long. V lost 2 bases, J lost 10 bases, and 13 bases stayed unmatched. Looked up from germline, CDR1 is GTSNPN and CDR2 is SVGIG (reference sequence). CDR3 sequence (DNA): TGTGCCTGGAGTCCCCTTCGGACAGGGAGAGACTCACCCCTCCACTTT. It yields the protein CAWSPLRTGRDSPLHF.

This clonotype was found once. This may stem from a read error, because a much larger clone lies one nucleotide away. The rearrangement joins TRBV18 to TRBJ2-7; 8 bases map to TRBD2. The CDR3 covers 12 residues. V trimming: 5 bases; J trimming: 7 bases; junction bases outside the gene matches: 4. The germline gives CDR1 KGHSH, CDR2 LQKENI. CDR3 DNA: TGTGCCAGCTCAACCTCTAGCGGGGAGCAGTACTTC. It codes for CASSTSSGEQYF.

At least ten counts were recorded for this clonotype. This chain links TRBV30 with TRBJ1-2; unclear D gene. V was shortened by 5 bases and J by 9 bases, with 10 bases between the two germline ends. In germline, CDR1 is GTSNPN, CDR2 SVGIG (reference sequence). The CDR3 spans 10 residues. This CDR3 is CAWGPPSYTF. CDR3 DNA: TGTGCCTGGGGCCCCCCAAGCTACACCTTC.

This clonotype appeared many times. The chain joins TRBV5-1 to TRBJ1-5, with D maybe TRBD1 (6 bases). The CDR3 contains 14 residues. V was shortened by 0 bases and J by 5 bases, with 9 bases between the two germline ends. Germline assignment: CDR1 SGHRS and CDR2 YFSETQ. CDR3 in DNA: TGCGCCAGCAGCTTGGCCGGGGGGCATCAGCCCCAGCATTTT. Encoded protein: CASSLAGGHQPQHF.

This sequence joins TRBV7-9 and TRBJ2-7, with 14 bases identical to TRBD2. The CDR3 spans 18 residues. The germline CDR1 and CDR2 sequences are SEHNR and FQNEAQ (reference sequence). J gave up 5 bases and V 5 bases, and 14 bases lay outside the gene matches. In DNA form, the CDR3 reads TGTGCCAGCAGCCCAGGGGTTGACGGGACTAGCGGGAGAGACGAGCAGTACTTC. This gives the protein CASSPGVDGTSGRDEQYF.

This clonotype was seen many times. The chain has TRBV19 and TRBJ1-2; D gene ambiguous. Germline CDR1 and CDR2: LNHDA and SQIVND (reference sequence). Trimming stripped 4 bases from V and 6 bases from J, with 9 bases between. CDR3 length equals 12 residues. The CDR3 region is CASSTPGDGYTF. CDR3 coding DNA: TGTGCCAGTAGTACCCCTGGGGATGGCTACACCTTC.

This clonotype came up a few times. A much more abundant neighbour one base away suggests this may be a read error. The rearrangement joins TRBV20-1 to TRBJ1-1; D gene ambiguous. The CDR3 is 10 residues long. Germline CDR1 is DFQATT and CDR2 is SNEGSKA (reference sequence). The CDR3 is CSAKSPEALF. DNA of the CDR3: TGCAGTGCTAAAAGTCCGGAAGCTCTCTTT.

The chain is built from TRBV18 and TRBJ1-5; D may be TRBD1 (5 bases). The V end was cut by 4 bases, the J end by 5 bases, with 21 bases between. CDR1 is KGHSH and CDR2 is LQKENI in the germline V gene. CDR3 size: 17 residues. CDR3 amino acids: CASSLTGGPRNDQPQHF. CDR3 bases: TGTGCCAGCTCACTTACCGGGGGACCGAGGAACGATCAGCCCCAGCATTTT. The full variable domain, its missing parts supplied by reference TRBV18 and TRBJ1-5, is NAGVMQNPRHLVRRRGQEARLRCSPMKGHSHVYWYRQLPEEGLKFMVYLQKENIIDESGMPKERFSAEFPKEGPSILRIQQVVRGDSAAYFCASSLTGGPRNDQPQHFGDGTRLSIL.

At least ten counts were recorded for this clonotype. The rearrangement uses TRBV12-3 or TRBV12-4 and TRBJ1-1; no clear D. There are 14 residues in the CDR3. V was trimmed by 6 bases and J by 6 bases, leaving 17 bases between them. As DNA, the CDR3 is TGTGCCAGCAGCCCCCCTTTTATACCAGCTGAAGCTTTCTTT. Translated: CASSPPFIPAEAFF.

This clonotype has ten or more counts. V is TRBV12-3 or TRBV12-4 and J is TRBJ2-5, with D perhaps being TRBD1 or TRBD2 (6 bases each). CDR3 size: 15 residues. Trimming stripped 7 bases from V and 9 bases from J, with 24 bases between. The CDR3 region is CASNKGGEANEAQYF. CDR3 DNA sequence: TGTGCCAGCAATAAGGGGGGAGAAGCCAATGAGGCCCAGTACTTC.

This clonotype occurred a few times. J is TRBJ2-1 and V is TRBV12-5, with 8 bases identical to TRBD2. Germline CDR1 LGHNT, CDR2 FRNRAP. Trimming removed 5 bases from V and 10 bases from J; junction bases left unmatched: 10. CDR3 length: 14 amino acids. The CDR3 spells CASGQSGSPREQFF. The CDR3 DNA is TGTGCTAGTGGTCAAAGCGGGAGCCCTAGGGAGCAGTTCTTC.

This clonotype was found many times. The chain joins TRBV30 to TRBJ1-1; D gene unclear. The CDR3 extends over 11 amino acids. Germline V gene lookup returns CDR1 GTSNPN and CDR2 SVGIG (reference sequence). V was cut by 5 bases and J by 4 bases, with 8 bases left in between. The CDR3 DNA reads TGTGCCTGGCGACTGGGCACTGAAGCTTTCTTT. Protein product: CAWRLGTEAFF.

Worth noting for this clonotype: A much larger clone lies a single base off, so this may be a read error. This rearrangement joins TRBV28 to TRBJ1-4; unclear D gene. Germline CDR1 and CDR2: MDHEN and SYDVKM. This CDR3 contains 12 residues. In DNA, the CDR3 is TGTGCCAGCAGTCTTGAAGCTGAAAAACTGGTTTTT. This codes for CASSLEAEKLVF. The variable domain in full, with the rest retrieved from reference TRBV28 and TRBJ1-4, is DVKVTQSSRYLVKRTGEKVFLECVQDMDHENMFWYRQDPGLGLRLIYFSYDVKMKEKGDIPEGYSVSREKKERFSLILESASTNQTSMYLCASSLEAEKLVFGSGTQLSVL.

This clonotype has ten or more counts. The J gene is TRBJ1-4, the V gene TRBV7-2; D is uncertain. V was cut by 5 bases and J by 6 bases, with 13 bases left in between. CDR3 length: 14 amino acids. Per the germline V gene, CDR1 is SGHTA and CDR2 is FQGNSA. The CDR3 coding sequence is TGTGCCAGCAGCCAGGAGTGGGTGGATGAAAAACTGTTTTTT. Translated, it gives CASSQEWVDEKLFF.

Many counts were recorded for this clonotype. This sequence joins TRBV27 and TRBJ2-1, with D uncertain. V was cut by 5 bases and J by 2 bases, with 10 bases left in between. The CDR3 has 14 amino acids. From germline, CDR1 is MNHEY and CDR2 SMNVEV (reference sequence). DNA for the CDR3: TGTGCCAGCAGTCCGGAACTCGCCTACAATGAGCAGTTCTTC. Its translation is CASSPELAYNEQFF.